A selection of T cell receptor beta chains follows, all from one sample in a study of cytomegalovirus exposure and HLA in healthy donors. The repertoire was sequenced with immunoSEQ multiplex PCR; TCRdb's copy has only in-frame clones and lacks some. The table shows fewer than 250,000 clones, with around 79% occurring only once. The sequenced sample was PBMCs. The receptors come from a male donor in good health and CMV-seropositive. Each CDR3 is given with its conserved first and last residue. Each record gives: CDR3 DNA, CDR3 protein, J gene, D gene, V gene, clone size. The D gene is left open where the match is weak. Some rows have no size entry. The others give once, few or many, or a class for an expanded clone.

CDR3nt: TGTGCCAGCAGTCCTGGCGGACTCGACACTGAAGCTTTCTTT
CDR3aa: CASSPGGLDTEAFF
j_gene: TRBJ1-1
d_gene: -
v_gene: TRBV6-6
abundance: -

CDR3nt: TGTGCCAGCAGCTTAGCCGGGACAGATGAGTACGAGCAGTACTTC
CDR3aa: CASSLAGTDEYEQYF
j_gene: TRBJ2-7
d_gene: TRBD1
v_gene: TRBV7-2
abundance: once

CDR3nt: TGTGCCAGCAGGTTCGCGGGGGTCCAAGAGACCCAGTACTTC
CDR3aa: CASRFAGVQETQYF
j_gene: TRBJ2-5
d_gene: TRBD2
v_gene: TRBV5-6
abundance: -

CDR3nt: TGTGCCAGCTCACCATCTCAGGGCCGTATCTCCTACAATGAGCAGTTCTTC
CDR3aa: CASSPSQGRISYNEQFF
j_gene: TRBJ2-1
d_gene: -
v_gene: TRBV18
abundance: -

CDR3nt: TGTGCCAGCAGTCTGACTTTCTCTGGAAACACCATATATTTT
CDR3aa: CASSLTFSGNTIYF
j_gene: TRBJ1-3
d_gene: -
v_gene: TRBV27
abundance: -

CDR3nt: TGTGCCAGCAGTTTTTACGGGAGTACGAGTGAGCAGTTCTTC
CDR3aa: CASSFYGSTSEQFF
j_gene: TRBJ2-1
d_gene: -
v_gene: TRBV27
abundance: -

CDR3nt: TGTTCCAGCAGCCGTACAGGGGGTGGCACTGAAGCTTTCTTT
CDR3aa: CSSSRTGGGTEAFF
j_gene: TRBJ1-1
d_gene: TRBD1
v_gene: TRBV7-9
abundance: -

CDR3nt: TGTGCCAGCAGTCCGGGACAGGGGTTATCCGGGGAGCTGTTTTTT
CDR3aa: CASSPGQGLSGELFF
j_gene: TRBJ2-2
d_gene: TRBD1
v_gene: TRBV9
abundance: -

CDR3nt: TGCGCCAGCAGCTTTGGACAGCCCCAAGAGACCCAGTACTTC
CDR3aa: CASSFGQPQETQYF
j_gene: TRBJ2-5
d_gene: -
v_gene: TRBV5-1
abundance: -

CDR3nt: TGTGCCTGGAGTGTCGGAGGGCCCAGCGATACGCAGTATTTT
CDR3aa: CAWSVGGPSDTQYF
j_gene: TRBJ2-3
d_gene: -
v_gene: TRBV30
abundance: -

CDR3nt: TGTGCCAGCACCTGGACAGACCTTTCAGCCGCCGGGGAGCTGTTTTTT
CDR3aa: CASTWTDLSAAGELFF
j_gene: TRBJ2-2
d_gene: -
v_gene: TRBV2
abundance: once

CDR3nt: TGTGCCAGCAGCTTCGCGAAGACGGAGGGGAAGTACTTC
CDR3aa: CASSFAKTEGKYF
j_gene: TRBJ2-7
d_gene: -
v_gene: TRBV7-2
abundance: few

CDR3nt: TGTGCCAGCAGCTTAGAGTTTGGATCAGGAACTGAAGCTTTCTTT
CDR3aa: CASSLEFGSGTEAFF
j_gene: TRBJ1-1
d_gene: -
v_gene: TRBV7-3
abundance: -

CDR3nt: TGTGCCATCCAGGGCGGGGGTCCAAAGAATGAAAAACTGTTTTTT
CDR3aa: CAIQGGGPKNEKLFF
j_gene: TRBJ1-4
d_gene: -
v_gene: TRBV7-9
abundance: -

CDR3nt: TGCAGTGCAACCAGGGGGGTAGGCTACACCTTC
CDR3aa: CSATRGVGYTF
j_gene: TRBJ1-2
d_gene: TRBD1
v_gene: TRBV20-1
abundance: -

CDR3nt: TGTGCCAGCAGCCGGATAGCGGGAGCTAGCACAGATACGCAGTATTTT
CDR3aa: CASSRIAGASTDTQYF
j_gene: TRBJ2-3
d_gene: TRBD2
v_gene: TRBV9
abundance: -

CDR3nt: TGTGCCAGCAGTCCGGACAGGGGGCGTACCGAGCAGTACTTC
CDR3aa: CASSPDRGRTEQYF
j_gene: TRBJ2-7
d_gene: TRBD1
v_gene: TRBV6-6
abundance: -

CDR3nt: TGTGCCACCAGCAGGGGTCTGGGACAGCAAAACATTCAGTACTTC
CDR3aa: CATSRGLGQQNIQYF
j_gene: TRBJ2-4
d_gene: TRBD1
v_gene: TRBV15
abundance: -

CDR3nt: TGCGCCAGCAGCCAAGATTCCTTAGCGGATCTAGCCAAAAACATTCAGTACTTC
CDR3aa: CASSQDSLADLAKNIQYF
j_gene: TRBJ2-4
d_gene: -
v_gene: TRBV4-3
abundance: -

CDR3nt: TGTGCCAACGCTGGCGGGACTGTCGGAGAAAAACTGTTTTTT
CDR3aa: CANAGGTVGEKLFF
j_gene: TRBJ1-4
d_gene: -
v_gene: TRBV2
abundance: -

CDR3nt: TGTGCCAGCAGTGAAGTATCTAATTTCTACAATGAGCAGTTCTTC
CDR3aa: CASSEVSNFYNEQFF
j_gene: TRBJ2-1
d_gene: -
v_gene: TRBV2
abundance: once

CDR3nt: TGTGCCAGTAGTACAATAGCGGGAGGAAATGAGCAGTACTTC
CDR3aa: CASSTIAGGNEQYF
j_gene: TRBJ2-7
d_gene: TRBD2
v_gene: TRBV19
abundance: -

CDR3nt: TGTGCCAGTAGTGTACCGGGACAGGGGAAGGTAGCTTTCTTT
CDR3aa: CASSVPGQGKVAFF
j_gene: TRBJ1-1
d_gene: TRBD1
v_gene: TRBV19
abundance: -

CDR3nt: TGTGCCAGCAGCTTTGGACTAGCGGGGGTTCGGGAGACCCAGTACTTC
CDR3aa: CASSFGLAGVRETQYF
j_gene: TRBJ2-5
d_gene: TRBD2
v_gene: TRBV5-4
abundance: once

CDR3nt: TGTGCCAGCAGCTTGGGGCAGTACTACAATGAGCAGTTCTTC
CDR3aa: CASSLGQYYNEQFF
j_gene: TRBJ2-1
d_gene: -
v_gene: TRBV5-6
abundance: -

CDR3nt: TGTGCCAGCAGCTTGGGTGGGACAGGGAGCACTGAAGCTTTCTTT
CDR3aa: CASSLGGTGSTEAFF
j_gene: TRBJ1-1
d_gene: TRBD1
v_gene: TRBV5-4
abundance: -

CDR3nt: TGTGCCAGCAGCGCGAGCCCTCCACAGAAATCGGATGGCTACACCTTC
CDR3aa: CASSASPPQKSDGYTF
j_gene: TRBJ1-2
d_gene: -
v_gene: TRBV5-4
abundance: once

CDR3nt: TGTGCCAGCAGCGCCTCACTAGCGGGAGACCCCAAAAACATTCAGTACTTC
CDR3aa: CASSASLAGDPKNIQYF
j_gene: TRBJ2-4
d_gene: TRBD2
v_gene: TRBV7-3
abundance: -

CDR3nt: TGTGCCAGTCGGAGGTCTGAAAAACTGTTTTTT
CDR3aa: CASRRSEKLFF
j_gene: TRBJ1-4
d_gene: -
v_gene: TRBV14
abundance: -

CDR3nt: TGTGCCAGCAGTGCCCTCCGGAAGCGGCCCTCTGGGGCCAACGTCCTGACTTTC
CDR3aa: CASSALRKRPSGANVLTF
j_gene: TRBJ2-6
d_gene: -
v_gene: TRBV2
abundance: -

CDR3nt: TGCGCCAGCAGCCCGACAGGGTTGATTGACTATGGCTACACCTTC
CDR3aa: CASSPTGLIDYGYTF
j_gene: TRBJ1-2
d_gene: TRBD1
v_gene: TRBV4-1
abundance: -

CDR3nt: TGTGCCAGCAGGGCAGGGTCTGGGGCCAACGTCCTGACTTTC
CDR3aa: CASRAGSGANVLTF
j_gene: TRBJ2-6
d_gene: -
v_gene: TRBV6-4
abundance: -

CDR3nt: TGTGCCAGCAGTAGACAGCCTGTTTTCGGCTACACCTTC
CDR3aa: CASSRQPVFGYTF
j_gene: TRBJ1-2
d_gene: -
v_gene: TRBV2
abundance: few

CDR3nt: TGTGCCAGCAGCTTAGGGTACAGGGGTAAAGAGACCCAGTACTTC
CDR3aa: CASSLGYRGKETQYF
j_gene: TRBJ2-5
d_gene: TRBD1
v_gene: TRBV7-2
abundance: -

CDR3nt: TGTGCCAGCAGTGGAGGGCCCAGCACAGACACGCAGTATTTT
CDR3aa: CASSGGPSTDTQYF
j_gene: TRBJ2-3
d_gene: -
v_gene: TRBV9
abundance: -

CDR3nt: TGTGCCCATCGGGCGGAAGGGCTAGCGGAAGCTTTCTTT
CDR3aa: CAHRAEGLAEAFF
j_gene: TRBJ1-1
d_gene: -
v_gene: TRBV28
abundance: -

CDR3nt: TGTGCCAGCAGCAGAACAGGGGAGAGCTACTTC
CDR3aa: CASSRTGESYF
j_gene: TRBJ2-7
d_gene: TRBD1
v_gene: TRBV7-2
abundance: -

CDR3nt: TGTGCCAGCAGCTTACAACAGGCCTACGAGCAGTACTTC
CDR3aa: CASSLQQAYEQYF
j_gene: TRBJ2-7
d_gene: -
v_gene: TRBV7-3
abundance: -

CDR3nt: TGTGCCAGTAGTCTGGACAGGGCCTCAGGGGGTCTGTTTTTT
CDR3aa: CASSLDRASGGLFF
j_gene: TRBJ1-4
d_gene: TRBD1
v_gene: TRBV19
abundance: few

CDR3nt: TGCACCAGCAGCCAAGACCGGGACAGGGGGTGCTCCTACGAGCAGTACTTC
CDR3aa: CTSSQDRDRGCSYEQYF
j_gene: TRBJ2-7
d_gene: -
v_gene: TRBV1
abundance: -

CDR3nt: TGTGCCAGCAGCGTAACGACAGGGAGGAATGAAAAACTGTTTTTT
CDR3aa: CASSVTTGRNEKLFF
j_gene: TRBJ1-4
d_gene: TRBD1
v_gene: TRBV9
abundance: -

CDR3nt: TGTGCCAGCAGTAACCTACAGGGAGCAATCTACGAGCAGTACTTC
CDR3aa: CASSNLQGAIYEQYF
j_gene: TRBJ2-7
d_gene: -
v_gene: TRBV28
abundance: -

CDR3nt: TGTGCCAGCTCCCGGTGGTCCACAGATACGCAGTATTTT
CDR3aa: CASSRWSTDTQYF
j_gene: TRBJ2-3
d_gene: -
v_gene: TRBV18
abundance: once

CDR3nt: TGTGCCTGGAGTGCAGGGACTACGGCCAACGAGCAGTACTTC
CDR3aa: CAWSAGTTANEQYF
j_gene: TRBJ2-7
d_gene: TRBD2
v_gene: TRBV30
abundance: -

CDR3nt: TGCGCCAGCAGCTTGGGTAAAGCGGGGGGGCCGTCGGAGACCCAGTACTTC
CDR3aa: CASSLGKAGGPSETQYF
j_gene: TRBJ2-5
d_gene: TRBD2
v_gene: TRBV5-1
abundance: -

CDR3nt: TGTGCCAGCAGTCAAGGACAGGGGAATGGCTACACCTTC
CDR3aa: CASSQGQGNGYTF
j_gene: TRBJ1-2
d_gene: TRBD1
v_gene: TRBV6-5
abundance: once

CDR3nt: TGTGCCAGCAGCTCCGGGGGGATAAACACTGAAGCTTTCTTT
CDR3aa: CASSSGGINTEAFF
j_gene: TRBJ1-1
d_gene: -
v_gene: TRBV7-9
abundance: -

CDR3nt: TGCGCCAGCAGCTTGGGGGGGGGTGACAATGAGCAGTTCTTC
CDR3aa: CASSLGGGDNEQFF
j_gene: TRBJ2-1
d_gene: TRBD2
v_gene: TRBV5-1
abundance: -

CDR3nt: TGTGCCACCCGGGACACCGTCTCCTACGAGCAGTACTTC
CDR3aa: CATRDTVSYEQYF
j_gene: TRBJ2-7
d_gene: -
v_gene: TRBV15
abundance: -

CDR3nt: TGTGCCAGCTCACCAAGCGGTTCAGATACGCAGTATTTT
CDR3aa: CASSPSGSDTQYF
j_gene: TRBJ2-3
d_gene: -
v_gene: TRBV18
abundance: -

CDR3nt: TGCGCCAGCAGCCAAGATCTCCGGGGATCAGAGACCCAGTACTTC
CDR3aa: CASSQDLRGSETQYF
j_gene: TRBJ2-5
d_gene: -
v_gene: TRBV4-3
abundance: -

CDR3nt: TGTGCCATCAGTGATTTAGGGGTCGGCACTGAAGCTTTCTTT
CDR3aa: CAISDLGVGTEAFF
j_gene: TRBJ1-1
d_gene: -
v_gene: TRBV10-3
abundance: -

CDR3nt: TGTGCCTGGACGCCGGGACAGGCTTTCTATGGCTACACCTTC
CDR3aa: CAWTPGQAFYGYTF
j_gene: TRBJ1-2
d_gene: TRBD1
v_gene: TRBV30
abundance: -